Included here is one TCR beta chain sequence, with context. It has no known antigen specificity. The sample holds no much larger clone one base away, and base qualities are not on file. The data originate from a study of cytomegalovirus exposure and HLA in healthy donors (dated by TCRdb to 2016 to 2017). Notes on the research overall: According to a later analysis, one platform produced both the approximately 110 validation repertoires and the approximately 670 repertoires of the first cohort. The study aimed to test whether cataloging public T cell receptors could reveal signatures of past pathogen exposure. Along with the approximately 700-subject first cohort, a separate validation cohort of over a hundred different subjects was used. To predict cytomegalovirus infection status, the study combined high-throughput TCR immunosequencing, statistical association of individual TCRs with disease status, and machine learning.

General findings and caveats noted by the study authors: Most TCR sequences were seen in very few donors, while some public TCRs were found in many individuals. In vitro tests confirmed that a few of the cytomegalovirus-associated TCR beta chains recognize cytomegalovirus antigens. The validation cohort had no HLA typing available for a later analysis, so co-occurrence within that cohort was assessed over all 120 or so repertoires. The study listed over 150 TCR beta chains as associated with cytomegalovirus. Of the cluster scores, roughly 93% were above 0 in a later analysis, which found that TCRs clustered in the first cohort also tended to co-occur in the roughly 130 validation repertoires. The classifier was reported to diagnose cytomegalovirus status with high specificity and sensitivity in both the original and validation cohorts. The authors suggested that the approach could potentially be generalized to other disease states and immunological phenotypes.

Libraries were prepared through the immunoSEQ multiplex PCR assay. The authors processed their data as follows. To diagnose cytomegalovirus status from the catalog of TCR beta chain sequences, a statistical classification framework was built. TCRdb's version of the immuneACCESS table is confined to in-frame rearrangements and falls short of the full clone set. An unresolved V gene accounts for under half of the shortfall where checked; the remainder is of unknown origin. V, J and clone size derive from that table, while D and trimming were established from the DNA sequence. The sample data list fewer than 300,000 clones, and around 87% of these were observed just once. The ten largest clones add up to approximately 0.95% of the sample. The donors belonged to the validation cohort of approximately 130 subjects, which was separate from the 666-subject first cohort. According to the germline V gene (reference sequence), CDR1 reads MNHEY and CDR2 reads SMNVEV. V is reduced by 2 bases and J by 6 bases, leaving a spacing of 17 bases between them. The CDR3 measures 15 amino acids from cysteine to phenylalanine. The CDR3 DNA has 45 bases and is translated from base 1.

The specimen was PBMCs. The clonotype originates from a woman aged 18-35 years in good health and CMV-seronegative. This sequence uses TRBV27 and TRBJ2-7; the D region possibly corresponds to TRBD2 (6 bases align). The nucleotides are TGTGCCAGCAGTTTAGCTGGGGCTGCGGGGCGCGAGCAGTACTTC. This codes for CASSLAGAAGREQYF.